This passage covers 16 T cell receptor beta chains from one sample sequenced in a study of cytomegalovirus exposure and HLA in healthy donors. A multiplex PCR was run with 60 Vbeta primers and 13 Jbeta primers. TCRdb's copy holds only in-frame clones and misses some; the assay was immunoSEQ multiplex PCR. The profile shows 160,000 or so clones, about 80% of them singletons. The sequenced sample was PBMCs. The receptors were gathered from a man aged 40-50 years in good health and CMV-seronegative.

This chain links TRBV4-1 with TRBJ2-3; 12 positions agree with TRBD2. Germline assignment: CDR1 MGHRA and CDR2 YSYEKL. The CDR3 is made up of 16 amino acids. V lost 3 bases, J lost 2 bases, and 3 bases stayed unmatched. CDR3 region: CASSHGLAGTTDTQYF. For the CDR3, the DNA is TGCGCCAGCAGCCATGGACTAGCGGGAACCACAGATACGCAGTATTTT.

In its sample, this clone was seen once. CDR3 coding DNA: TGTGCCAGCAGTTTCGACAGGGTCGGGGGCTACACCTTC. Amino acid sequence: CASSFDRVGGYTF. The genes are TRBV6-6 and TRBJ1-2; TRBD1 matches at 7 bases. The CDR3 runs 13 residues. CDR1 is MNHNY, CDR2 SVGAGI, per germline (reference sequence). After removal of 4 bases from V and 8 bases from J, the junction contained 7 bases not matched to a gene.

The chain couples TRBV25-1 to TRBJ2-7; 10 nucleotides line up with TRBD2. The CDR3 extends over 15 amino acids. Germline V gene data show CDR1 as MGHDK and CDR2 as SYGVNS. Unmatched junction bases numbered 6, after V lost 4 bases and J lost 3 bases. CDR3 bases: TGTGCCAGCAGTGGAACTAGCGGGGTATACTACGAGCAGTACTTC. Amino acid sequence: CASSGTSGVYYEQYF.

This clone was observed a handful of times. The chain carries TRBV19 and TRBJ2-3, with D possibly being TRBD1 (5 bases). Germline V gene data show CDR1 as LNHDA and CDR2 as SQIVND (reference sequence). This CDR3 is built from 14 residues. The ends were cut back, 3 bases at V and 2 bases at J, with 9 bases in the middle. This CDR3 is CASSMQGATDTQYF. CDR3 nucleotide sequence: TGTGCCAGTAGTATGCAGGGTGCCACAGATACGCAGTATTTT.

V gene TRBV4-1 combines with J gene TRBJ2-2, with TRBD2 matching over 7 bases. The CDR3 consists of 19 residues. Germline V gene lookup returns CDR1 MGHRA and CDR2 YSYEKL. V was clipped by 1 base and J by 2 bases; unmatched bases: 13. The CDR3 reads CASSQVPTSTFSNTGELFF. The CDR3 nucleotides read TGCGCCAGCAGCCAAGTCCCGACTAGCACCTTTTCAAACACCGGGGAGCTGTTTTTT.

This chain joins TRBV18 and TRBJ2-5; D may be TRBD1 (5 bases). The V end was cut by 2 bases, the J end by 3 bases, with 13 bases between. This CDR3 comprises 15 residues. Per germline, CDR1 KGHSH and CDR2 LQKENI. CDR3 residues: CASSPDIGREETQYF. DNA of the CDR3: TGTGCCAGCTCACCAGATATCGGCAGGGAAGAGACCCAGTACTTC.

The chain joins TRBV4-2 to TRBJ1-5, with D unclear. This CDR3 spans 13 amino acids. V lost 0 bases to trimming and J lost 7 bases, with 7 bases between them. Germline V gene data show CDR1 as LGHNA and CDR2 as YNFKEQ. CDR3 sequence: CASSQDSMQPQHF. In nucleotides, the CDR3 is TGTGCCAGCAGCCAAGACAGTATGCAGCCCCAGCATTTT.

The chain employs TRBV21-1 and TRBJ2-7; the listed D gene, TRBD2, was not tested against the DNA. TRBV21-1 is a pseudogene segment. CDR3 length: 18 amino acids. The CDR3 loop is CASSKVRRLAGVLYEQYF. CDR3 DNA: TGTGCCAGCAGCAAAGTGAGGAGACTAGCGGGAGTTCTCTACGAGCAGTACTTC.

This clone was observed a few times. The chain has TRBV6-4 and TRBJ2-3; maybe TRBD1 (6 bases). Germline CDR1 MRHNA, CDR2 SNTAGT. The CDR3 loop spans 13 amino acids. Trimming removed 5 bases at V and 5 bases at J, with 11 bases between. Written as DNA, the CDR3 is TGTGCCAGCAGTTTAGAAGGGGGAGATACGCAGTATTTT. Encoded protein: CASSLEGGDTQYF.

The chain combines TRBV23-1 with TRBJ1-1, with D maybe TRBD1 (5 bases). TRBV23-1 is treated as an ORF (open reading frame) with a function not yet certain. The V and J ends lost 6 bases and 3 bases respectively, with 8 bases between them. This CDR3 spans 12 amino acids. The CDR3 is CASSRGDTEAFF. CDR3 bases: TGCGCCAGCAGCCGGGGGGACACTGAAGCTTTCTTT.

This clone was seen just once. The V and J genes are TRBV19 and TRBJ2-2; the match to TRBD2 covers 7 bases. The CDR3 is 14 residues long. Looked up from germline, CDR1 is LNHDA and CDR2 is SQIVND (reference sequence). V was clipped by 5 bases and J by 2 bases; unmatched bases: 2. DNA for the CDR3: TGTGCCAGTAGTTCTAGCGGTAACACCGGGGAGCTGTTTTTT. It codes for CASSSSGNTGELFF.

CDR3 region: CASSQGAGPTDTQYF. CDR3 bases: TGTGCCAGCAGCCAAGGTGCAGGGCCCACAGATACGCAGTATTTT. This sequence joins TRBV14 and TRBJ2-3, with D possibly TRBD1 on 5 matching bases. This CDR3 region has 15 residues. Germline V gene data show CDR1 as SGHDN and CDR2 as FVKESK. V lost 1 base, J lost 2 bases, and 10 bases lay in between.

This clone is a singleton in its sample. The chain carries TRBV6-6 and TRBJ2-5; 11 bases fit TRBD1. The germline gives CDR1 MNHNY, CDR2 SVGAGI (reference sequence). The CDR3 length is 15 residues. J was trimmed by 3 bases and V by 4 bases; bases with no gene match: 4. CDR3 residues: CASSFRTGGEETQYF. The DNA of the CDR3 is TGTGCCAGCAGTTTCCGGACAGGGGGCGAAGAGACCCAGTACTTC.

The chain uses TRBV18 and TRBJ2-2, with 8 bases matching TRBD2. CDR1 KGHSH and CDR2 LQKENI come from the germline V gene. This CDR3 comprises 16 residues. J lost 4 bases, V lost 2 bases, and 6 bases had no gene match. The CDR3 here is CASSPFTAGGTGELFF. The CDR3 DNA reads TGTGCCAGCTCACCATTTACGGCGGGAGGCACCGGGGAGCTGTTTTTT.

This clone has a handful of counts. The chain links TRBV27 to TRBJ2-7; perhaps TRBD1 as D (6 bases). V was shortened by 4 bases and J by 0 bases, with 13 bases between the two germline ends. Germline CDR1 is MNHEY and CDR2 is SMNVEV (reference sequence). The CDR3 is 15 amino acids. The CDR3 region is CASSSIGGASYEQYF. Here the CDR3 DNA reads TGTGCCAGCAGTTCGATAGGGGGAGCCTCCTACGAGCAGTACTTC.

J is TRBJ1-1 and V is TRBV25-1, with D perhaps matching TRBD1 (5 bases). This CDR3 contains 14 residues. Germline CDR1 reads MGHDK; CDR2 reads SYGVNS. V lost 2 bases and J lost 4, with 11 bases in between. CDR3 loop: CASSEPSGGTEAFF. The CDR3 DNA reads as TGTGCCAGCAGTGAACCCTCCGGGGGCACTGAAGCTTTCTTT.